This T cell receptor (beta chain) was captured by sequencing in a study of spatial heterogeneity in lung cancer. Findings and limits, study-wide: Expanded alpha and beta TCR counts within tumors tracked tumor mutation counts.

The sample holds many counts of this clonotype. Its antigen is not identified. Time point denoted: sample taken at primary tumor resection. Sequencing of whole RNA from tumor, nontumor lung or frozen PBMC involved no sorting. Germline V CDR1 and CDR2: SGHRS, YFSETQ. CDR3 length equals 11 residues. With 4 bases removed from V and 6 bases from J, the gap between germline ends came to 5 bases. TCRdb reprocessed the 5' RACE reads via MiXCR and lists one record per CDR3 protein. Here the sample spans around 20,000 distinct CDR3 sequences, 6% to 7.5% being singletons. The starting material was lung tumor tissue, obtained at surgery. The chain combines TRBV5-1 with TRBJ2-1; D not certain. The clonotype comes from a female donor with early-stage non-small cell lung cancer. CDR3 DNA: TGCGCCAGCAGCCCCGGCAATGAGCAGTTCTTC. It is translated as CASSPGNEQFF.